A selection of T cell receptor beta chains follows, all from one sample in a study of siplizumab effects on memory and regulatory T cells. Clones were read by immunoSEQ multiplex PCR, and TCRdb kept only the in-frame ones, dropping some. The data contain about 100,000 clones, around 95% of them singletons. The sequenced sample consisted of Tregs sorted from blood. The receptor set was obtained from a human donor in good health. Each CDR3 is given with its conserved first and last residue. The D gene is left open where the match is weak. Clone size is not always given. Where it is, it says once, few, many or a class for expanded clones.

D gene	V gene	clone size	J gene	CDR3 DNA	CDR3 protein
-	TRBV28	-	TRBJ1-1	TGTGCCAGCAGGTATGGGGGGTGGGGTACTTCTGCTGAAGCTTTCTTT	CASRYGGWGTSAEAFF
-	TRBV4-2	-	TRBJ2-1	TGTGCCAGCAGCAAAAGGGAGAGAATCGACGGCAATGAGCAGTTCTTC	CASSKRERIDGNEQFF
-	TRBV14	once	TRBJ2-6	TGTGCCAGCAGCCCACTACAGGGTACTGGGGCCAACGTCCTGACTTTC	CASSPLQGTGANVLTF
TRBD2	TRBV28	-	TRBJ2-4	TGTGCCAGCAGTTTAATCCCGGGACTAGCCCACGAAAACATTCAGTACTTC	CASSLIPGLAHENIQYF
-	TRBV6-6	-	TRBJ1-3	TGTGCCAGCAGTTACCCACTCGGGACCGATGGAAACACCATATATTTT	CASSYPLGTDGNTIYF
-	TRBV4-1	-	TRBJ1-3	TGCGCCAGCAGCCCGCGATTCGCCGGAAACACCATATATTTT	CASSPRFAGNTIYF
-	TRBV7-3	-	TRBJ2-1	TGTGCCAGCAGCTTAATGGCTAGCGAAGCGGGTGAGCAGTTCTTC	CASSLMASEAGEQFF
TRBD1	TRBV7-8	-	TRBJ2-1	TGTGCCAGCAGCCCTAGACCCAGGGGGAATGAGCAGTTCTTC	CASSPRPRGNEQFF
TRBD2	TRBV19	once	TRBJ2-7	TGTGCCAGTAGTCCCGGGACTCTCACGGGGGGCGAGCAGTACTTC	CASSPGTLTGGEQYF
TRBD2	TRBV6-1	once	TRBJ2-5	TGTGCCACCACTAGCGGGAGGGCCGGGGAGACCCAGTACTTC	CATTSGRAGETQYF
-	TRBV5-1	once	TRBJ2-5	TGCGCCAGCAGCTTGGGAGACAGGAGGGAGACCCAGTACTTC	CASSLGDRRETQYF
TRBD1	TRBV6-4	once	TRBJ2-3	TGTGCCAGCATCCCGGACAGGGAATTGAGGACAGATACGCAGTATTTT	CASIPDRELRTDTQYF
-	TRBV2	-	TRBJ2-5	TGTGCCAGCAGTGGTAGCAGGGGAAAAGAGACCCAGTACTTC	CASSGSRGKETQYF
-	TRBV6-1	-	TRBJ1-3	TGTGCCAGCAGTTTTGGGAGCTCTGGAAACACCATATATTTT	CASSFGSSGNTIYF
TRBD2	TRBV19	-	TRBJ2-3	TGTGCCAGTAGTAGAAGAAGCGGGAGTACGGGAGATACGCAGTATTTT	CASSRRSGSTGDTQYF
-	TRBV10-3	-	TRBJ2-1	TGTGCCATCAGTGAGTCGGGTCTCTCGTACAATGAGCAGTTCTTC	CAISESGLSYNEQFF
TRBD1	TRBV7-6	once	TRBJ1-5	TGTGCCAGCAGCACCCGGACAGGGCGCGGCAATCAGCCCCAGCATTTT	CASSTRTGRGNQPQHF
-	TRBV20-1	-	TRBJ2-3	TGCAGTGCTAGATCTATAGATACGCAGTATTTT	CSARSIDTQYF
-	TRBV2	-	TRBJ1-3	TGTGCCAGCATGAGTGGCAAGGACTCTGGAAACACCATATATTTT	CASMSGKDSGNTIYF
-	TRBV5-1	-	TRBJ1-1	TGCGCCAGCAGCCGGGAACCGGGAAGGAACACTGAAGCTTTCTTT	CASSREPGRNTEAFF
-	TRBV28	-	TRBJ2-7	TGTGCCAGCAGTTTGTTGACAGGCGTTATGGGCGAGCAGTACTTC	CASSLLTGVMGEQYF
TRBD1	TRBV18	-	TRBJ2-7	TGTGCCAGCTCACCGCCGGGACAGGGGGGCTACGAGCAGTACTTC	CASSPPGQGGYEQYF
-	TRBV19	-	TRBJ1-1	TGTGCCAGTAGTATAGCGTTGAGGGATTTGGCTTTCTTT	CASSIALRDLAFF
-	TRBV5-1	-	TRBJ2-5	TGCGCCAGCAGGAGAGGGTACCAAGAGACCCAGTACTTC	CASRRGYQETQYF
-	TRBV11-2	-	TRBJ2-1	TGTGCCAGCAGCTTAGCGTGGGGGTCCAGCTACAAGCCGTACAATGAGCAGTTCTTC	CASSLAWGSSYKPYNEQFF
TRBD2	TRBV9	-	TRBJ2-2	TGTGCCAGCAGCGTACCGGGGGGAACCGGGGAGCTGTTTTTT	CASSVPGGTGELFF